This entry lists 31 T cell receptor beta chains sequenced from one sample in a study of CD8+ T cells in alopecia areata. Following extraction, RNA underwent reverse transcription to cDNA, which served as the sequencing template. Assay: immunoSEQ multiplex PCR; the TCRdb copy retains only in-frame clones and omits some. The sample records 200,000 to 250,000 clones, 50% to 75% being singletons. The treatment is: oral pan-JAK inhibitor, 5-10 mg twice daily. The specimen comprised CD4+ T cells sorted from blood, sampled at week 4, from a patient treated with tofacitinib. Source of these receptors: a human donor with alopecia areata.

In this sample, this clone turned up a few times. This chain uses TRBV29-1 with TRBJ2-3, with D tentatively TRBD1 (6 bases). V was cut by 4 bases and J by 0 bases, with 8 bases left in between. The CDR3 extends over 13 amino acids. Germline V lookup: CDR1 SQVTM, CDR2 ANQGSEA. The CDR3 protein is CSVGTDSTDTQYF. CDR3 bases: TGCAGCGTTGGGACAGACAGCACAGATACGCAGTATTTT.

This sequence joins TRBV4-3 and TRBJ2-3; D gene unclear. Trimming stripped 1 base from V and 4 bases from J, with 3 bases between. The CDR3 covers 12 residues. Germline loops: CDR1 LGHNA, CDR2 YSLEER. This CDR3 is CASSQVPDTQYF. The CDR3, as DNA: TGCGCCAGCAGCCAAGTACCAGATACGCAGTATTTT.

This chain uses TRBV6-1 with TRBJ1-1; no reliable D call. The CDR3 length is 13 residues. V was clipped by 6 bases and J by 1 base, with 9 bases between them. The germline V gene encodes CDR1 MNHNS and CDR2 SASEGT. The CDR3 region is CASRIRANTEAFF. The CDR3 nucleotides are TGTGCCAGCAGAATAAGGGCGAACACTGAAGCTTTCTTT.

This chain links TRBV7-2 with TRBJ2-6, with 8 bases identical to TRBD2. The V gene's germline CDR1 is SGHTA and CDR2 FQGNSA. The ends lost 2 bases at V and 0 bases at J; junction bases unmatched: 9. The CDR3 sequence is 19 residues long. For the CDR3, the DNA is TGTGCCAGCAGCTTAAGGTTGAGCGGGGGTAGCTCTGGGGCCAACGTCCTGACTTTC. This gives the protein CASSLRLSGGSSGANVLTF.

The chain combines TRBV29-1 with TRBJ1-2, with D perhaps TRBD1 (6 bases). The germline CDR1 and CDR2 sequences are SQVTM and ANQGSEA. The CDR3 spans 14 residues. Between the trimmed V and J ends, which lost 6 bases and 4 bases, there was a span of 18 bases. The CDR3 region has the DNA TGCAGCGTCGAGGTACAGGGTTCACCCTATGGCTACACCTTC. It is translated as CSVEVQGSPYGYTF.

DNA for the CDR3: TGTGCCTGGAGTCGCTCACAGGGATTCGTGAACACTGAAGCTTTCTTT. Amino acid sequence: CAWSRSQGFVNTEAFF. This chain connects TRBV30 to TRBJ1-1; D may be TRBD1 (6 bases). Trimming took 2 bases from V and 0 from J, leaving 16 bases between them. CDR1 is GTSNPN, CDR2 SVGIG, per germline (reference sequence). The CDR3 runs 16 residues.

This chain connects TRBV19 to TRBJ1-5; D might be TRBD1 (6 bases). The ends were cut back, 0 bases at V and 1 base at J, with 10 bases in the middle. The CDR3 totals 16 residues. The germline V gene has CDR1 LNHDA and CDR2 SQIVND (reference sequence). The CDR3 nucleotides read TGTGCCAGTAGTATAGAAGGGGGTCTGAGCAATCAGCCCCAGCATTTT. It codes for CASSIEGGLSNQPQHF.

The V call is TRBV4-2, the J call TRBJ1-2; tentatively, D is TRBD1 (6 bases). Deletions cut 2 bases from V and 8 bases from J, with 9 bases between. CDR3 length: 12 amino acids. Germline loops: CDR1 LGHNA, CDR2 YNFKEQ. CDR3 DNA sequence: TGTGCCAGCAGCCAACAGGGGTTCGGCTACACCTTC. Its translation is CASSQQGFGYTF.

This clone was seen a handful of times. The rearrangement uses TRBV29-1 and TRBJ2-5, with D unresolved. The germline CDR1 and CDR2 sequences are SQVTM and ANQGSEA. With 4 bases removed from V and 4 bases from J, the gap between germline ends came to 10 bases. CDR3 length equals 12 residues. In DNA form, the CDR3 reads TGCAGCGTTGCAGCAGGACGAGAGACCCAGTACTTC. Translated: CSVAAGRETQYF.

The gene calls are TRBV5-4 and TRBJ2-2, with a possible D match to TRBD2 (6 bases). Germline loops: CDR1 SGHNT, CDR2 YYREEE (reference sequence). Trimming removed 2 bases at V and 7 bases at J, with 9 bases between. CDR3 length equals 13 residues. CDR3 residues: CASSLEGGGELFF. The CDR3 DNA is TGTGCCAGCAGCTTAGAGGGAGGCGGGGAGCTGTTTTTT.

V gene TRBV25-1 combines with J gene TRBJ1-2; maybe TRBD1 (6 bases). Trimming removed 2 bases from V and 3 bases from J, with 13 bases in between. CDR3 length: 15 amino acids. In germline, CDR1 is MGHDK, CDR2 SYGVNS. CDR3: CASSEGGGQDYGYTF. DNA of the CDR3: TGTGCCAGCAGTGAAGGTGGGGGGCAGGACTATGGCTACACCTTC.

The chain joins TRBV23-1 to TRBJ1-5; tentative D call: TRBD1 (6 bases). TRBV23-1 is designated an ORF whose function remains uncertain. The length of the CDR3 is 20 residues. V was cut by 0 bases and J by 1 base, with 22 bases left in between. CDR3 DNA sequence: TGCGCCAGCAGTCAATCCTTAAATAGGTCGGGGGCTCCGAGCAATCAGCCCCAGCATTTT. This sequence encodes CASSQSLNRSGAPSNQPQHF.

With respect to this clone: This sample also contains other DNA sequences that code for the same CDR3. The V gene is TRBV7-9, the J gene TRBJ2-1; D remains ambiguous. Between the trimmed V and J ends, which lost 3 bases and 2 bases, there was a span of 5 bases. Germline assignment: CDR1 SEHNR and CDR2 FQNEAQ (reference sequence). The CDR3 is made up of 13 amino acids. The DNA of the CDR3 is TGTGCCAGCAGCTTGAATCCCTACAATGAGCAGTTCTTC. Translating gives CASSLNPYNEQFF. The full variable domain, completed using reference TRBV7-9 and TRBJ2-1, is DTGVSQNPRHKITKRGQNVTFRCDPISEHNRLYWYRQTLGQGPEFLTYFQNEAQLEKSRLLSDRFSAERPKGSFSTLEIQRTEQGDSAMYLCASSLNPYNEQFFGPGTRLTVL.

The chain uses TRBV9 and TRBJ2-4, with D uncertain. Trimming cost V 0 bases and J 0 bases, with 4 bases left between them. This CDR3 has 14 amino acids. Germline V lookup: CDR1 SGDLS, CDR2 YYNGEE. In nucleotides, the CDR3 is TGTGCCAGCAGCGTAGGGTTAGCCAAAAACATTCAGTACTTC. It translates to CASSVGLAKNIQYF.

The CDR3 spells CSVALGDNYGYTF. The CDR3 DNA sequence: TGCAGCGTGGCTTTAGGGGATAACTATGGCTACACCTTC. The chain has TRBV29-1 and TRBJ1-2, with D possibly being TRBD1 (5 bases). The germline gives CDR1 SQVTM, CDR2 ANQGSEA. V was clipped by 6 bases and J by 1 base, with 12 bases between them. The CDR3 is 13 amino acids.

This clone was counted between two and nine times. The rearrangement uses TRBV29-1 and TRBJ2-6; D not certain. The CDR3 has 13 amino acids. The V gene's germline CDR1 is SQVTM and CDR2 ANQGSEA. With 4 bases removed from V and 4 bases from J, the gap between germline ends came to 8 bases. In nucleotides, the CDR3 is TGCAGCGTTGGGATCTTGGGGGCCAACGTCCTGACTTTC. Amino acid sequence: CSVGILGANVLTF.

This chain links TRBV30 with TRBJ1-2, with D hard to call. CDR3 length equals 13 residues. Germline CDR1 reads GTSNPN; CDR2 reads SVGIG (reference sequence). Trimming shortened V by 0 bases and J by 3 bases, and 8 bases separated the two germline ends. The CDR3 DNA is TGTGCCTGGAGTGTACAGCCTGACTATGGCTACACCTTC. It encodes CAWSVQPDYGYTF.

The chain employs TRBV29-1 and TRBJ2-5; D is perhaps TRBD1 (6 bases). The CDR3 length is 13 residues. From germline, CDR1 is SQVTM and CDR2 ANQGSEA. The V end was cut by 2 bases, the J end by 4 bases, with 11 bases between. The chain's CDR3 is CSVEIGGAETQYF. CDR3 bases: TGCAGCGTTGAAATTGGGGGCGCAGAGACCCAGTACTTC.

This chain joins TRBV30 and TRBJ1-5, with 7 bases lining up with TRBD1. V trimming: 2 bases; J trimming: 0 bases; junction bases outside the gene matches: 10. The germline V gene has CDR1 GTSNPN and CDR2 SVGIG (reference sequence). This CDR3 has 17 residues. The CDR3 DNA reads as TGTGCCTGGAGTAAGGGGGCCCTCTCTAGTAGCAATCAGCCCCAGCATTTT. Translated: CAWSKGALSSSNQPQHF.

This chain joins TRBV10-3 and TRBJ1-1; perhaps TRBD1 as D (5 bases). This CDR3 spans 14 amino acids. The V gene lost 0 bases and the J gene lost 6 bases, with 11 bases spanning the gap. Germline V gene sequence: CDR1 ENHRY, CDR2 SYGVKD. The DNA for the CDR3 is TGTGCCATCAGTGAGTCGCCGGGAGGGGCTGAAGCTTTCTTT. This encodes CAISESPGGAEAFF.

The rearrangement uses TRBV5-1 and TRBJ2-2; D is undetermined. This CDR3 region has 14 residues. Trimming removed 0 bases at V and 6 bases at J, with 9 bases between. The V gene's germline CDR1 is SGHRS and CDR2 YFSETQ. The CDR3 sequence: CASSLGFMSGELFF. The CDR3 coding sequence is TGCGCCAGCAGCTTGGGTTTTATGTCCGGGGAGCTGTTTTTT.

The chain joins TRBV5-1 to TRBJ2-7; 7 bases align to TRBD2. V was pared by 4 bases and J by 4 bases, with 8 bases of the junction left unmatched. This CDR3 spans 14 amino acids. Per germline, CDR1 SGHRS and CDR2 YFSETQ. CDR3 region: CASSRSGGTYEQYF. The CDR3 DNA follows: TGCGCCAGCAGCCGATCGGGGGGTACGTACGAGCAGTACTTC.

This chain joins TRBV19 and TRBJ2-7, with D possibly called TRBD1 or TRBD2 (5 bases each). The V gene lost 5 bases and the J gene lost 3 bases, with 20 bases spanning the gap. The germline CDR1 and CDR2 sequences are LNHDA and SQIVND (reference sequence). This CDR3 has 16 residues. CDR3 amino acids: CASSSGSGTFNYEQYF. CDR3 bases: TGTGCCAGTAGTTCGGGGTCCGGGACCTTCAACTACGAGCAGTACTTC.

The V call is TRBV7-9, the J call TRBJ1-1, with a tentative D call TRBD1 (6 bases). CDR1 is SEHNR, CDR2 FQNEAQ, per germline (reference sequence). V was clipped by 3 bases and J by 5 bases, with 10 bases between them. The CDR3 totals 13 residues. CDR3 amino acids: CASSFEGGTEAFF. The CDR3 DNA reads as TGTGCCAGCAGCTTTGAGGGGGGAACTGAAGCTTTCTTT.

In its sample, this clone was seen a few times. This chain's CDR3 is CASNRPGMNTEAFF. CDR3 nucleotides: TGTGCCAGCAACCGACCGGGTATGAACACTGAAGCTTTCTTT. V and J are TRBV2 and TRBJ1-1; D remains unclear. With 7 bases removed from V and 0 bases from J, the gap between germline ends came to 12 bases. The V gene's germline CDR1 is SNHLY and CDR2 FYNNEI. CDR3 length: 14 residues.

V and J are TRBV5-1 and TRBJ1-6, with D uncertain. The V and J ends lost 0 bases and 10 bases respectively, with 17 bases between them. The CDR3 is 16 amino acids. Germline V gene data show CDR1 as SGHRS and CDR2 as YFSETQ. The DNA of the CDR3 is TGCGCCAGCAGCTTGGCGGGGTCAGGCTCTGGGTCACCCCTCCACTTT. This gives the protein CASSLAGSGSGSPLHF.

This clone has just a few counts. The rearrangement links TRBV5-1 to TRBJ2-6, with D perhaps TRBD1 (5 bases). The CDR3 extends over 16 amino acids. Germline assignment: CDR1 SGHRS and CDR2 YFSETQ. The V end lost 0 bases, the J end lost 0 bases, and 7 bases lay between the germline ends. CDR3 DNA: TGCGCCAGCAGCTTGGGACAGCCCTCTGGGGCCAACGTCCTGACTTTC. Translated, it gives CASSLGQPSGANVLTF.

This clone was counted between two and nine times. The CDR3 is CASHPDGGWGYTF. The CDR3, as DNA: TGCGCCAGCCACCCAGATGGGGGATGGGGCTACACCTTC. The V gene is TRBV10-2, the J gene TRBJ1-2; a weak D match, TRBD1 (5 bases). Deletions cut 8 bases from V and 8 bases from J, with 18 bases between. The germline CDR1 and CDR2 sequences are WSHSY and SAAADI. The CDR3 is 13 amino acids.

The sample holds a few counts of this clone. The chain carries TRBV29-1 and TRBJ2-2, with 13 bases identical to TRBD2. CDR1 and CDR2 (germline): SQVTM, ANQGSEA. The V gene end was trimmed by 7 bases and the J gene end by 4 bases; junction bases not matched to a gene: 6. This CDR3 region has 15 residues. CDR3 in amino acids: CSARLAGGTTGELFF. The CDR3 coding sequence is TGCAGCGCAAGACTAGCGGGGGGAACCACCGGGGAGCTGTTTTTT.

V gene TRBV30 combines with J gene TRBJ2-1, with TRBD2 as a possible D gene (6 bases). The V end was cut by 4 bases, the J end by 9 bases, with 16 bases between. Germline V lookup: CDR1 GTSNPN, CDR2 SVGIG (reference sequence). The CDR3 loop spans 13 amino acids. The CDR3: CAWNLGTFSEQFF. The CDR3 DNA is TGTGCCTGGAACCTTGGGACTTTCAGTGAGCAGTTCTTC.

The rearrangement joins TRBV4-3 to TRBJ1-2; possible D gene TRBD1, 6 bases. Between the trimmed V and J ends, which lost 5 bases and 4 bases, there was a span of 14 bases. The CDR3 length is 14 residues. Germline CDR1 and CDR2: LGHNA and YSLEER. The CDR3 reads CASSTRTASYGYTF. CDR3 DNA: TGCGCCAGCAGCACCCGGACAGCCTCCTATGGCTACACCTTC.